This entry lists 11 T cell receptor beta chains sequenced from one sample in a study of T cells after yellow fever vaccination. TCRdb analysed the 5' RACE reads with MiXCR anew, one entry per CDR3 protein. The top ten hold approximately 19% of the sample, which has 250,000 to 400,000 distinct CDR3 sequences, 3.5% to 5% seen once. The sample was PBMCs, taken 15 days after the yellow fever booster vaccination. The receptors were gathered from a young man who received the YFV17D yellow fever vaccine.

In this sample, this clonotype turned up many times. The J gene is TRBJ1-2, the V gene TRBV7-8, with a tentative D call TRBD1 (5 bases). The CDR3 sequence is 14 residues long. Germline values: CDR1 SGHVS, CDR2 FQNEAQ. Deletions cut 3 bases from V and 1 base from J, with 9 bases between. The CDR3 DNA reads TGTGCCAGCAGCTTCAGGGCCCTTAACTATGGCTACACCTTC. This sequence encodes CASSFRALNYGYTF. Full variable domain (rest looked up from reference TRBV7-8 and TRBJ1-2): GAGVSQSPRYKVAKRGQDVALRCDPISGHVSLFWYQQALGQGPEFLTYFQNEAQLDKSGLPSDRFFAERPEGSVSTLKIQRTQQEDSAVYLCASSFRALNYGYTFGSGTRLTVV.

This clonotype occurred a few times. The chain has TRBV12-3 or TRBV12-4 and TRBJ2-3; D not resolved. The CDR3 runs 13 residues. V was shortened by 4 bases and J by 6 bases, with 11 bases between the two germline ends. This CDR3 reads CASSYLLGDTQYF. The CDR3 DNA reads as TGTGCCAGCAGTTACCTTCTCGGGGATACGCAGTATTTT.

The chain is built from TRBV6-2 or TRBV6-3 and TRBJ2-1, with 9 bases aligning to TRBD1. The CDR3 loop spans 15 amino acids. Losses at the gene ends were 10 bases for V and 0 bases for J; bases not matched to a gene: 7. Germline V lookup: CDR1 MNHEY, CDR2 SVGEGT. The CDR3 sequence: CATDLQGASYNEQFF. For the CDR3, the DNA is TGTGCCACGGACCTACAGGGGGCCTCCTACAATGAGCAGTTCTTC.

Many counts were recorded for this clonotype. V usage is TRBV5-1 and J usage is TRBJ2-2; D is unresolved. The CDR3 spans 14 residues. The germline V gene has CDR1 SGHRS and CDR2 YFSETQ. Trimming cost V 0 bases and J 5 bases, with 8 bases left between them. The CDR3 nucleotides are TGCGCCAGCAGCTTGGCCAGGCTGACCGGGGAGCTGTTTTTT. Its translation: CASSLARLTGELFF.

This clonotype was observed a few times. The chain recombines TRBV7-9 with TRBJ1-4; no reliable D call. CDR3 size: 17 residues. The germline V and J ends were trimmed by 5 bases and 7 bases, with 23 bases remaining between them. Looked up from germline, CDR1 is SEHNR and CDR2 is FQNEAQ (reference sequence). Written as DNA, the CDR3 is TGTGCCAGCAGCAACAATCTCAGGACGACAACTGGTGAAAAACTGTTTTTT. Its protein is CASSNNLRTTTGEKLFF.

This clonotype was counted at least ten times. J is TRBJ2-1 and V is TRBV30; D unresolved. The germline V gene has CDR1 GTSNPN and CDR2 SVGIG (reference sequence). V was trimmed by 4 bases and J by 6 bases, leaving 10 bases between them. The CDR3 spans 12 residues. The CDR3 DNA sequence: TGTGCCTGGACGGTGGGTGGCAATGAGCAGTTCTTC. Its translation: CAWTVGGNEQFF.

This clonotype turned up a few times. This sequence joins TRBV5-4 and TRBJ1-1; no clear D. Germline CDR1 SGHNT, CDR2 YYREEE (reference sequence). There are 14 residues in the CDR3. Trimming removed 0 bases at V and 4 bases at J, with 10 bases between. CDR3 bases: TGTGCCAGCAGCTTGGGGGCCGCGGGCACTGAAGCTTTCTTT. Encoded protein: CASSLGAAGTEAFF.

This clonotype was counted many times. The chain joins TRBV7-9 to TRBJ2-1, with D perhaps matching TRBD2 (5 bases). This CDR3 region has 16 residues. The germline gives CDR1 SEHNR, CDR2 FQNEAQ (reference sequence). V lost 4 bases, J lost 3 bases, and 16 bases lay in between. CDR3 bases: TGTGCCAGCAGCTCCACGGACGGGATACACTACAATGAGCAGTTCTTC. This encodes CASSSTDGIHYNEQFF.

The chain employs TRBV5-1 and TRBJ2-1, with 7 positions matching TRBD2. The germline V gene encodes CDR1 SGHRS and CDR2 YFSETQ. V was clipped by 4 bases and J by 5 bases; unmatched bases: 12. The length of the CDR3 is 16 residues. CDR3 region: CASSQTSTPGDNEQFF. For the CDR3, the DNA is TGCGCCAGCAGCCAGACTAGCACCCCGGGTGACAATGAGCAGTTCTTC.

This clonotype was detected a few times. The chain couples TRBV7-9 to TRBJ1-2; perhaps TRBD1 as D (5 bases). Germline V gene data show CDR1 as SEHNR and CDR2 as FQNEAQ (reference sequence). The CDR3 is made up of 14 amino acids. Trimming cost V 5 bases and J 5 bases, with 15 bases left between them. Written as DNA, the CDR3 is TGTGCCAGCAGCCCTATCCCGACAGTATATGGCTACACCTTC. Amino acid sequence: CASSPIPTVYGYTF.

This clonotype was seen only a few times. This rearrangement joins TRBV10-3 to TRBJ1-1; no definite D call. This CDR3 has 14 amino acids. The V gene's germline CDR1 is ENHRY and CDR2 SYGVKD. V was trimmed by 6 bases and J by 0 bases, leaving 11 bases between them. CDR3 sequence reads: CAISVQGLNTEAFF. CDR3 DNA sequence: TGTGCCATCAGCGTGCAAGGACTGAACACTGAAGCTTTCTTT.